This T cell receptor beta chain was sequenced in a study of cytomegalovirus exposure and HLA in healthy donors. In the study overall: Genotyping showed approximately 81% of 350 to 400 donors falling in the Caucasian-associated ancestry cluster.

With 60 Vbeta and 13 Jbeta primers, the PCR was carried out. Measured with immunoSEQ multiplex PCR; TCRdb has only the in-frame clones, and not every one. The sample lists around 110,000 clones; about four fifths were seen once. Regarding the study as a whole: Trimming of TCR beta V- and J-genes showed a link, identified in a later analysis, to a missense DCLRE1C variant. Immune exposure data for these donors was limited to CMV serostatus.

CDR1 is SQVTM and CDR2 is ANQGSEA in the germline V gene. The CDR3 is 11 residues long. Trimming took 3 bases from V and 3 from J, leaving 6 bases between them. Concerning this clone: The antigen remains undetermined.

The sequence derives from a woman between 18 and 30 years old in good health and CMV-seronegative. The genes are TRBV29-1 and TRBJ2-7, with D hard to call. The source material was PBMCs. The CDR3 spells CSVESGYEQYF. For the CDR3, the DNA is TGCAGCGTTGAGTCAGGCTACGAGCAGTACTTC.